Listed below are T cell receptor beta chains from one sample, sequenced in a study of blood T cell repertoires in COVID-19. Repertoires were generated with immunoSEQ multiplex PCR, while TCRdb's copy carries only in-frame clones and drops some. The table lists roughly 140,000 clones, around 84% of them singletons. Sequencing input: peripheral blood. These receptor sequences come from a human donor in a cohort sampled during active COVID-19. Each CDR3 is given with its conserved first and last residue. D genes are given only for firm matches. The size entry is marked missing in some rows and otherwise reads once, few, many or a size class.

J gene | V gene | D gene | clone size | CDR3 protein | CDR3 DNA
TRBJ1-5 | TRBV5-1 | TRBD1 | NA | CASSLQGRADQPQHF | TGCGCCAGCAGCCTACAGGGGCGGGCTGACCAGCCCCAGCATTTT
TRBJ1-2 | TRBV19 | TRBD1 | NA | CASSMSPQGQGYGYTF | TGTGCCAGTAGTATGTCTCCACAGGGGCAAGGGTATGGCTACACCTTC
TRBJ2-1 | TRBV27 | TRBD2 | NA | CASSSTLGLAGNNEQFF | TGTGCCAGCAGCTCTACCCTCGGTTTAGCGGGAAACAATGAGCAGTTCTTC
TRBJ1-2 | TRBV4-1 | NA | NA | CASSQVLANYGYTF | TGCGCCAGCAGCCAAGTACTAGCTAACTATGGCTACACCTTC
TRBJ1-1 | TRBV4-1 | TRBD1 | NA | CASLGQKNTEAFF | TGCGCCAGCTTGGGACAGAAGAACACTGAAGCTTTCTTT
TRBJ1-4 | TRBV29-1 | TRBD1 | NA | CSARNRGNEKLFF | TGCAGCGCTAGGAACAGGGGTAATGAAAAACTGTTTTTT
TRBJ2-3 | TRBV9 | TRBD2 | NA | CASSVDIAGASTDTQYF | TGTGCCAGCAGCGTAGATATAGCGGGAGCTAGCACAGATACGCAGTATTTT
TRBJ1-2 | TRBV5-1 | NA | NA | CASSLAGSDYGYTF | TGCGCCAGCAGCTTGGCCGGGTCGGACTATGGCTACACCTTC
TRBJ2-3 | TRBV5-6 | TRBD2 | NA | CASSFRLAPTSTDTQYF | TGTGCCAGCAGCTTCCGACTAGCGCCCACTAGCACAGATACGCAGTATTTT
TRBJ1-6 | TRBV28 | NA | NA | CASSRAKLEFNSPLHF | TGTGCCAGCAGCCGTGCGAAACTTGAGTTCAATTCACCCCTCCACTTT
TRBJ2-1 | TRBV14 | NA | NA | CASSQGASTPYNEQFF | TGTGCCAGCAGCCAAGGCGCTTCCACTCCCTACAATGAGCAGTTCTTC
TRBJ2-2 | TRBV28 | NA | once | CASSLRGSNTGELFF | TGTGCCAGCAGTTTACGGGGGTCGAACACCGGGGAGCTGTTTTTT
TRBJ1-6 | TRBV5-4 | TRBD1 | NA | CASSPEDRGNSPLHF | TGTGCCAGCAGCCCCGAGGACAGGGGGAATTCACCCCTCCACTTT
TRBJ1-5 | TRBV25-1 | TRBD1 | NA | CASSDPDRETEPQHF | TGTGCCAGCAGTGACCCCGACAGGGAAACTGAGCCCCAGCATTTT
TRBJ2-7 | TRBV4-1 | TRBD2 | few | CASSQERLAGTYEQYF | TGCGCCAGCAGCCAAGAAAGACTAGCGGGGACCTACGAGCAGTACTTC
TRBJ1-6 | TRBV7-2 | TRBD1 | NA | CASSSGQPINSPLHF | TGTGCCAGCAGTTCGGGACAGCCCATAAATTCACCCCTCCACTTT
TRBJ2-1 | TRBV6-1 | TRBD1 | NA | CASSEIRAGGSYNEQFF | TGTGCCAGCAGTGAAATAAGAGCAGGGGGATCCTACAATGAGCAGTTCTTC
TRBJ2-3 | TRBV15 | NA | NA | CATSRDWNSLDTQYF | TGTGCCACCAGCAGAGATTGGAACAGCTTGGATACGCAGTATTTT